The 22 T cell receptor beta chains listed next were all sequenced from one sample in a study of OX40 agonist ivuxolimab in advanced cancers. The table came from immunoSEQ multiplex PCR; TCRdb's copy has only in-frame clones and leaves some out. The data show 40,000 to 50,000 clones, approximately 87% seen once. Specimen: CD4+ or CD8+ T cells sorted from blood, collected in a trial of the OX40 agonist ivuxolimab. The origin of the receptors is an adult with an advanced solid tumor such as melanoma, head and neck, liver or kidney cancer.

This clone was recorded only once. The CDR3 DNA follows: TGTGCCAGTACCTTAAAAGGTGGGGCCAACGTCCTGACTTTC. Translating it yields CASTLKGGANVLTF. V and J are TRBV19 and TRBJ2-6; D ambiguous. This CDR3 has 14 residues. CDR1 is LNHDA, CDR2 SQIVND, per germline (reference sequence). V lost 7 bases and J lost 3, with 10 bases in between. The full variable domain, in which reference TRBV19 and TRBJ2-6 provide the parts outside the CDR3, is DGGITQSPKYLFRKEGQNVTLSCEQNLNHDAMYWYRQDPGQGLRLIYYSQIVNDFQKGDIAEGYSVSREKKESFPLTVTSAQKNPTAFYLCASTLKGGANVLTFGAGSRLTVL.

The V call is TRBV7-8, the J call TRBJ1-5; no definite D call. V was trimmed by 1 base and J by 0 bases, leaving 4 bases between them. Germline V gene data show CDR1 as SGHVS and CDR2 as FQNEAQ. There are 14 residues in the CDR3. In nucleotides, the CDR3 is TGTGCCAGCAGCTTAGGAGATAGCAATCAGCCCCAGCATTTT. It is translated as CASSLGDSNQPQHF.

J is TRBJ2-5 and V is TRBV19, with D tentatively TRBD2 (5 bases). This CDR3 contains 13 residues. From germline, CDR1 is LNHDA and CDR2 SQIVND (reference sequence). V was shortened by 3 bases and J by 2 bases, with 7 bases between the two germline ends. CDR3 residues: CASSMRAQETQYF. The CDR3 coding sequence is TGTGCCAGTAGTATGCGGGCACAAGAGACCCAGTACTTC.

The rearrangement links TRBV7-6 to TRBJ2-7, with TRBD1 as a possible D gene (7 bases). Trimming took off 1 base at V and 5 bases at J, with 9 bases between the two ends. This CDR3 is 13 amino acids long. Germline V gene lookup returns CDR1 SGHVS and CDR2 FNYEAQ. CDR3 nucleotide sequence: TGTGCCAGCAGCTTAGGCAGGGGGGACGAGCAGTACTTC. Its translation: CASSLGRGDEQYF.

The chain couples TRBV5-1 to TRBJ1-4; D gene ambiguous. The CDR3 runs 14 residues. CDR1 and CDR2 from the germline V gene are SGHRS and YFSETQ. V was clipped by 5 bases and J by 1 base, with 9 bases between them. The CDR3 bases are TGCGCCAGCAGAGAGGTGCAAACTAATGAAAAACTGTTTTTT. Translation gives CASREVQTNEKLFF.

This chain connects TRBV21-1 to TRBJ2-5; the table names TRBD2, a call not compared with the DNA. TRBV21-1 constitutes a pseudogene. This CDR3 has 15 residues. The chain's CDR3 is CASSKGGHIGETQYF. The CDR3 DNA reads as TGTGCCAGCAGCAAAGGCGGTCACATCGGAGAGACCCAGTACTTC.

This chain connects TRBV7-8 to TRBJ2-4; D remains ambiguous. Per germline, CDR1 SGHVS and CDR2 FQNEAQ. V lost 1 base to trimming and J lost 3 bases, with 7 bases between them. The CDR3 has 14 residues. The CDR3 DNA sequence: TGTGCCAGCAGCTTAGATAGCAACAAAAACATTCAGTACTTC. Its protein product is CASSLDSNKNIQYF.

The genes are TRBV5-4 and TRBJ2-7; no clear D. Germline loops: CDR1 SGHNT, CDR2 YYREEE (reference sequence). The V end lost 0 bases, the J end lost 8 bases, and 12 bases lay between the germline ends. The CDR3 is 13 residues long. As DNA, the CDR3 is TGTGCCAGCAGCTTGGGGTCAGCCTCGCAGCAGTACTTC. This sequence encodes CASSLGSASQQYF.

V gene TRBV19 combines with J gene TRBJ2-3; 8 bases match TRBD2. CDR3 length: 13 amino acids. With 5 bases clipped from V and 3 bases from J, the junction kept 1 base outside the gene matches. CDR1 is LNHDA, CDR2 SQIVND, per germline (reference sequence). The CDR3 protein is CASSGLATDTQYF. The CDR3, as DNA: TGTGCCAGTAGTGGACTAGCAACAGATACGCAGTATTTT.

The chain recombines TRBV15 with TRBJ1-4; the D is unclear. The V gene's germline CDR1 is LNHNV and CDR2 YYDKDF (reference sequence). This CDR3 region has 13 residues. Trimming shortened V by 0 bases and J by 4 bases, and 3 bases separated the two germline ends. The CDR3 DNA follows: TGTGCCACCAGCAGAGATAATAATGAAAAACTGTTTTTT. Amino acids: CATSRDNNEKLFF.

The V call is TRBV6-1, the J call TRBJ1-2; D perhaps matches TRBD1 (6 bases). The CDR3 sequence is 14 residues long. V shed 3 bases and J shed 2 bases, with 10 bases lying between them. Germline CDR1 MNHNS, CDR2 SASEGT. The CDR3 coding sequence is TGTGCCAGCAGTGATGCAGGGGAGAACTATGGCTACACCTTC. It translates to CASSDAGENYGYTF.

This clone was seen more than once but under ten times. This chain connects TRBV18 to TRBJ2-7; the match to TRBD1 covers 7 bases. The CDR3 contains 14 residues. Germline V lookup: CDR1 KGHSH, CDR2 LQKENI. J was trimmed by 1 base and V by 0 bases; bases with no gene match: 0. In DNA form, the CDR3 reads TGTGCCAGCTCACCACCGGGACAGTCCTACGAGCAGTACTTC. Its translation: CASSPPGQSYEQYF. Supplemented by reference TRBV18 and TRBJ2-7, the full variable domain reads NAGVMQNPRHLVRRRGQEARLRCSPMKGHSHVYWYRQLPEEGLKFMVYLQKENIIDESGMPKERFSAEFPKEGPSILRIQQVVRGDSAAYFCASSPPGQSYEQYFGPGTRLTVT.

This clone was seen just once. CDR3 sequence reads: CASSLDRVDNSPLHF. CDR3 in DNA: TGTGCCAGCAGCTTGGATAGGGTTGATAATTCACCCCTCCACTTT. This chain uses TRBV5-5 with TRBJ1-6; D is unresolved. Germline CDR1 SGHKS, CDR2 YYEKEE (reference sequence). Trimming removed 0 bases at V and 5 bases at J, with 9 bases between. CDR3 size: 15 residues.

The V call is TRBV6-5, the J call TRBJ2-6; no clear D. Looked up from germline, CDR1 is MNHEY and CDR2 is SVGAGI. This CDR3 comprises 14 residues. With 6 bases removed from V and 0 bases from J, the gap between germline ends came to 6 bases. The CDR3 loop is CASSASSGANVLTF. The CDR3 DNA reads TGTGCCAGCAGCGCGAGCTCTGGGGCCAACGTCCTGACTTTC.

This rearrangement joins TRBV19 to TRBJ2-2; 14 nucleotides align to TRBD2. The V gene end was trimmed by 3 bases and the J gene end by 5 bases; junction bases not matched to a gene: 5. The CDR3 extends over 17 amino acids. Germline V gives CDR1 LNHDA, CDR2 SQIVND (reference sequence). The CDR3 DNA follows: TGTGCCAGTAGTATCGGGACTAGCGGGAGAGAGACCGGGGAGCTGTTTTTT. It yields the protein CASSIGTSGRETGELFF. Using reference TRBV19 and TRBJ2-2 for the parts outside the CDR3, the full variable domain is DGGITQSPKYLFRKEGQNVTLSCEQNLNHDAMYWYRQDPGQGLRLIYYSQIVNDFQKGDIAEGYSVSREKKESFPLTVTSAQKNPTAFYLCASSIGTSGRETGELFFGEGSRLTVL.

The V gene is TRBV7-2, the J gene TRBJ2-1; D remains ambiguous. Per the germline V gene, CDR1 is SGHTA and CDR2 is FQGNSA. V lost 2 bases, J lost 4 bases, and 12 bases lay in between. This CDR3 spans 15 amino acids. This chain's CDR3 is CASSLSAATYNEQFF. The CDR3 DNA reads as TGTGCCAGCAGCTTATCGGCGGCCACATACAATGAGCAGTTCTTC.

The rearrangement links TRBV18 to TRBJ2-4; tentative D call: TRBD2 (6 bases). The CDR3 has 16 residues. V lost 0 bases and J lost 1, with 10 bases in between. Germline CDR1 KGHSH, CDR2 LQKENI. The CDR3 DNA reads as TGTGCCAGCTCACCACCGGGGGAGGCGGCCAAAAACATTCAGTACTTC. Translation gives CASSPPGEAAKNIQYF. Full variable domain (rest looked up from reference TRBV18 and TRBJ2-4): NAGVMQNPRHLVRRRGQEARLRCSPMKGHSHVYWYRQLPEEGLKFMVYLQKENIIDESGMPKERFSAEFPKEGPSILRIQQVVRGDSAAYFCASSPPGEAAKNIQYFGAGTRLSVL.

The V and J genes are TRBV28 and TRBJ1-5, with a weak D call TRBD1 (5 bases). With 8 bases removed from V and 0 bases from J, the gap between germline ends came to 14 bases. CDR1 is MDHEN, CDR2 SYDVKM, per germline. This CDR3 is built from 15 residues. The CDR3 here is CASCALGGSNQPQHF. The CDR3 DNA follows: TGTGCCAGCTGTGCCCTCGGGGGTAGCAATCAGCCCCAGCATTTT.

This chain connects TRBV5-4 to TRBJ2-7; perhaps TRBD1 as D (5 bases). This CDR3 spans 13 amino acids. Trimming pared 0 bases from V and 4 bases from J, leaving 8 bases between. CDR1 is SGHNT and CDR2 is YYREEE in the germline V gene (reference sequence). The CDR3 DNA reads as TGTGCCAGCAGCTTGGGCAGGGAATACGAGCAGTACTTC. Its translation is CASSLGREYEQYF.

V is TRBV7-2 and J is TRBJ2-7, with TRBD2 matching over 7 bases. Trimming at V came to 4 bases and at J to 3 bases, leaving 9 bases not matched to a gene. Germline loops: CDR1 SGHTA, CDR2 FQGNSA. The CDR3 totals 15 residues. CDR3 sequence: CASSSRGDRVYEQYF. The CDR3 coding sequence is TGTGCCAGCAGCTCCCGGGGGGATAGGGTCTACGAGCAGTACTTC.

The chain joins TRBV4-2 to TRBJ2-7, with D possibly being TRBD1 (5 bases). The CDR3 totals 14 residues. The ends were cut back, 5 bases at V and 1 base at J, with 12 bases in the middle. The germline V gene has CDR1 LGHNA and CDR2 YNFKEQ. DNA of the CDR3: TGTGCCAGCAGCTTGGACAAACGATCCTACGAGCAGTACTTC. This codes for CASSLDKRSYEQYF.

The V gene is TRBV27, the J gene TRBJ2-2; 12 nucleotides agree with TRBD2. This CDR3 has 17 residues. The V and J ends lost 6 bases and 4 bases, in that order; junction bases with no gene match: 9. CDR1 is MNHEY and CDR2 is SMNVEV in the germline V gene (reference sequence). The CDR3 loop reads CASRRRLAGEVTGELFF. DNA for the CDR3: TGTGCCAGCAGGAGGCGACTAGCGGGAGAGGTCACCGGGGAGCTGTTTTTT.